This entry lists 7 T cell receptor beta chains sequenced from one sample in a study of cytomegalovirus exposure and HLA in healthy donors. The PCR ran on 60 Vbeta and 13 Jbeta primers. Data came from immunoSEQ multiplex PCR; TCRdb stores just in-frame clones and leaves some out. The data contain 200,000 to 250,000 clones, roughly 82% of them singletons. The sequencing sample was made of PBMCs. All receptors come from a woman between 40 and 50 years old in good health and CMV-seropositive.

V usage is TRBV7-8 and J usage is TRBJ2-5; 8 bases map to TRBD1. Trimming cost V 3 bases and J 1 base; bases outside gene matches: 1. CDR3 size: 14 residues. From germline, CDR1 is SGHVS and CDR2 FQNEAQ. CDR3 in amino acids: CASSLDRVQETQYF. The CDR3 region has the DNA TGTGCCAGCAGCTTGGACAGGGTCCAAGAGACCCAGTACTTC.

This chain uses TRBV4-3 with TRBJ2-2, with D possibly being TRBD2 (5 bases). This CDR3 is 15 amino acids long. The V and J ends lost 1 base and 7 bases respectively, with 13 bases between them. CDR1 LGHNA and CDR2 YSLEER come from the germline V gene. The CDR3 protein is CASSQGLRVHGELFF. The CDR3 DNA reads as TGCGCCAGCAGCCAAGGCTTGAGGGTCCACGGGGAGCTGTTTTTT.

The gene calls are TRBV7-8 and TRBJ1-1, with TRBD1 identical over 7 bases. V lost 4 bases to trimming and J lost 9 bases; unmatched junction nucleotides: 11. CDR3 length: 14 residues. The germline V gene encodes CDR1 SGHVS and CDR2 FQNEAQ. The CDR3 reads CASSSSRQGTKAFF. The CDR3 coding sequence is TGTGCCAGCAGCTCCTCTCGACAGGGTACGAAAGCTTTCTTT.

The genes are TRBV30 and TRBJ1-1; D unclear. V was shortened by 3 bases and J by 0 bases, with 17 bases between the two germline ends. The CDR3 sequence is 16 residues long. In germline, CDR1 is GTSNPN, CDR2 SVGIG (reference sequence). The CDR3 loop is CAWSDTRIRMNTEAFF. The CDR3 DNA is TGTGCCTGGAGCGATACTCGGATCAGGATGAACACTGAAGCTTTCTTT.

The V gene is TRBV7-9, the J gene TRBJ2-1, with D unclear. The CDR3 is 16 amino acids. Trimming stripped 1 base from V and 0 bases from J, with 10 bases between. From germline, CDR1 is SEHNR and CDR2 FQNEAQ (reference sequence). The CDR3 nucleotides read TGTGCCAGCAGCTTAGAATACGGTATCTCCTACAATGAGCAGTTCTTC. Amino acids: CASSLEYGISYNEQFF.

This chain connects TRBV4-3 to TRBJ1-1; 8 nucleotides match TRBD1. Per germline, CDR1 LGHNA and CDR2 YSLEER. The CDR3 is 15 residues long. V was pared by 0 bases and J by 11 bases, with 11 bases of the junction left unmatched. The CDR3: CASSQEPGGIREAFF. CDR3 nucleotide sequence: TGCGCCAGCAGCCAAGAACCAGGGGGCATACGGGAGGCTTTCTTT.

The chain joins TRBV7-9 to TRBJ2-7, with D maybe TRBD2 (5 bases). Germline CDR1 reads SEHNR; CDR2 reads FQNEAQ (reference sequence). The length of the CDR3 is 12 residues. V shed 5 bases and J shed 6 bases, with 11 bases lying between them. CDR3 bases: TGTGCCAGCAGCAGTCTAGCCCTCGAGCAGTACTTC. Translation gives CASSSLALEQYF.